Included here is one T cell receptor (beta chain) sequence, with context. The antigen it binds to is not known. Qualities for individual bases were not recorded, and no much larger clone is one base off. Library preparation used the immunoSEQ multiplex PCR assay. A mixture of 60 forward primers for TCR Vbeta segments and 13 reverse primers for TCR Jbeta segments was used in the multiplex PCR. Amplification of the CDR3 region of rearranged TCR beta genes was performed with a multiplex PCR assay on genomic DNA. On the Illumina HiSeq System, the amplified TCR beta libraries were sequenced as 87-base-pair reads. Turning to the authors' computational methods: Across the 670 or so repertoires, a later analysis counted approximately 75 million unique TCR beta chains, around 11 million of which were shared by at least two donors. A nearest-neighbor algorithm error-corrected the raw reads and collapsed the reads into unique sequences, merging closely related sequences to remove PCR and sequencing errors. Alignment of CDR3 sequences to IMGT reference sequences was used to assign V, D and J gene segments. For a sequence to be retained, at least a six-nucleotide match to both a V gene segment and a J gene segment was required. Rearrangements were called productive when the CDR3 lacked stop codons and stayed in frame with V and J; all others were non-productive. Following IMGT convention, CDR3 was defined as the stretch from the second conserved V-encoded cysteine to the conserved J-encoded phenylalanine. In an earlier analysis of more than 550 of the donors, sequences lacking an unambiguous match to a single V gene segment were excluded. An earlier analysis of 587 of the donors called V segments functional above 56.7% productive rearrangements and segregating when the between-donor standard deviation exceeded 5%. A statistical classification framework was built for diagnosing cytomegalovirus status from the catalog of TCR beta chain sequences. A later analysis assigned V and J genes by comparing TCR nucleotide sequences with IMGT/GENE-DB human TR gene sequences. In a later analysis, CDR3 sequences and most-parsimonious VDJ recombination scenarios were assigned using the TCRdist pipeline. In a later analysis, every TCR beta chain was defined by the combination of its CDR3 amino acid sequence and its V-gene family, and reads without a unique V-gene family were dropped. As a way to deal with suspected cross-contamination and a sequencing artifact, a later analysis dropped 500 to 700 nucleotide sequences that were highly shared and had low generation probability. A later analysis calculated a clonal expansion index for each public chain from normalized within-repertoire ranks of inferred template counts. In a later analysis, generation probabilities were computed with a VDJ recombination model fitted to out-of-frame rearrangements, and the resulting probabilities were checked against IGoR. In a later analysis, TCR-TCR, TCR-HLA and TCR-CMV co-occurrence was scored with hypergeometric tests, and a repertoire-size bias correction was applied to TCR pairs. A later analysis estimated false discovery rates by permuting HLA or CMV assignments 20 times. In a later analysis, co-occurring TCRs were grouped using DBSCAN, and TCRdist sequence similarity was added for clustering within HLA-allele-positive subsets. For co-occurrence clustering, repertoires with fewer than 30,000 or more than 120,000 public chains were excluded, along with five or six repertoires with anomalous nucleotide sharing. TCRdb obtained this table from immuneACCESS and retained in-frame rearrangements with V and J assigned. These tables miss some clones; where compared with another copy, unresolved V genes account for less than half of the shortfall, and the remainder is unexplained. For V, J and clone size, that table is used; D and trimming come from the DNA. This sample has a few hundred thousand clones in its table, and about four fifths of those were observed once. The ten largest account for roughly 3.1% of the sample.

The cohort was made up of roughly 670 healthy bone marrow donors. At the time of sampling, every cohort member was nominally healthy, though immune exposures that went unrecorded were likely present. The donor was CMV seronegative and belonged to the group of 352 seronegative cohort members. Each donor provided a peripheral blood sample, and peripheral blood mononuclear cells were used for TCR beta sequencing. Genomic DNA was extracted from the blood cell samples with the Qiagen DNeasy Blood Extraction Kit. Its CDR3 holds 14 amino acids, cysteine through phenylalanine. The kept DNA is CDR3 alone, 42 bases in frame from the first base. V is pruned by 6 bases and J by 3 bases, leaving 7 bases of the junction without a gene match. The germline V gene sets CDR1 to SQVTM and CDR2 to ANQGSEA. The data originate from a study of cytomegalovirus exposure and HLA in healthy donors (dated by TCRdb to about 2017). Looking at the study overall: According to an earlier analysis of a few hundred of the donors, about 179 million T cells yielded approximately 120 million unique TCR beta sequences and less than 300 Gb of sequence data. Alongside the repertoire data, information on donor age, sex, ethnicity and CMV serostatus was compiled. Rather than using new phenotypic data, the later analysis identified candidate immune exposures from TCR beta sequences and from how often those sequences occurred across donors. The study used immunosequencing to profile the T cell repertoires of several hundred subjects and linked those repertoires to cytomegalovirus serostatus. All discovery cohort repertoires had been generated on a single sequencing platform. The genetic ancestry cluster associated with self-reported Caucasian donors included 80% to 90% of the roughly 380 genotyped donors. The study aimed to test whether cataloging public T cell receptors could reveal signatures of past pathogen exposure. High-throughput TCR immunosequencing, statistical association of individual TCRs with disease status, and machine learning were combined to predict cytomegalovirus infection status. Along with the approximately 650-subject first cohort, a separate validation cohort of over a hundred different subjects was used. Because of strong linkage in the cohort, five DR-DQ haplotypes were treated as single units for association and clustering. To decide whether each TCR beta V gene segment behaved as functional or pseudogenic, an earlier analysis of some 600 of the donors relied on high-throughput TCR beta sequencing. An early release that covered roughly 600 HLA-typed donors contained about 290 gigabases of sequencing data and roughly 84 million unique TCR sequences. On average, roughly 240,000 unique TCR beta nucleotide sequences were sequenced per donor among fewer than 500 genotyped donors of the cohort, with around 19% of those sequences being non-productive. In a later analysis, previously published TCR beta repertoires from hundreds of donors were re-analyzed and high-resolution HLA genotyping was added so that TCR occurrence patterns could be studied. The number of donors typed differed by locus, with roughly 620-630 for A, B, C, DRB1 and DQB1, around 560 for DQA1, 600 to 610 for DPA1, and 400 to 490 for DPB1. Genome-wide SNP genotypes for about 60% of the 666 donors were used in a later genetic analysis, which treated that subset as a discovery cohort. HLA typing included class I and class II loci at four-digit resolution. What the research found in general, with its limitations: In this cohort, only TCR beta chains were sequenced, and detectable features were limited by the absence of alpha or paired-chain data. A few of the identified cytomegalovirus-associated TCR beta chains were confirmed in vitro to be specific for cytomegalovirus antigens. A later analysis found that HLA-associated TCR beta chains were more clonally expanded and had lower generation probabilities than equally common non-associated chains. A later analysis reported that several top co-occurrence clusters appeared linked to parvovirus B19, influenza, CMV and Epstein-Barr virus. In an earlier analysis of some 640 of the donors, most TCR beta V segments were observed in productive rearrangements about 90% or about 30% of the time, broadly matching IMGT annotations. Most TCR sequences were seen in very few donors, while some public TCRs were found in many individuals. Correlated functional status among segregating V segments might reflect linkage disequilibrium, but an unknown experimental factor could not be ruled out. The authors suggested that the approach could potentially be extended to other disease states and immunological phenotypes. CMV serostatus was the only immune exposure information available for the cohort. Because some donors lacked HLA typing at each locus, the association tests relied only on the typed subset. When HLA alleles, especially DR and DQ, strongly co-occurred, TCR associations were difficult to assign to individual alleles. According to a later analysis, TCR association rates differed among HLA loci, with DRB1 alleles showing the most associated TCRs and HLA-C alleles showing the fewest. Some IMGT-functional V segments, including TRBV6-2 and TRBV6-3, could not be told apart with the 87-base-pair reads, so those segments were excluded. A total of 150 to 200 TCR beta chains were listed by the study as associated with cytomegalovirus. A further reported finding was that TCR beta sequences accurately predicted the HLA-A and HLA-B alleles for most subjects in the first cohort. In a later analysis, around 17,000 TCR beta sequences were associated with specific HLA alleles at a false discovery rate of 0.05. V-gene and J-gene trimming of TCR beta chains was associated with a missense DCLRE1C variant in a later genetic analysis, and the association was replicated in an independent cohort. Roughly uniform sequencing depth across donors was assumed in presence/absence analyses, although this assumption may not hold. Most CMV-associated TCR beta chains appeared to be HLA-restricted in a later analysis, and the HLA associations seemed to be driven largely by CMV exposure. A group of highly shared sequence variants was considered likely to be a technical artifact of the sequencing pipeline. Some 15 rarely observed V segments, including chromosome 9 orphons, were excluded from the earlier analysis of some 590 of the donors because counts were too low. The classifier was reported to diagnose cytomegalovirus status with high specificity and sensitivity in both the original cohort and the validation cohort. Compared with the 666-donor mean, donors in an Asian-associated ancestry cluster had fewer N-insertions in productive TCRs, according to a later genetic analysis.

This receptor chain uses TRBV29-1 and TRBJ2-2, and TRBD2 matches 7 of the central bases. The TCR originated in a man aged 30 to 45 in good health and CMV-seronegative. The sequenced sample consisted of PBMCs. The DNA reads as follows: TGCAGCGTCGTTGGACTAGTCGACACCGGGGAGCTGTTTTTT. It is translated as CSVVGLVDTGELFF.